There are many counts of the clone carrying this TCR beta chain. This record comes from a study of T cell repertoires in cytomegalovirus infection. Each CDR3 protein gets one entry after TCRdb re-called the reads with MiXCR. The sample lists 200,000 to 300,000 distinct CDR3 sequences, around 12% seen once, with 1.6% in the top ten. The sequence came from a human donor in good health (CMV status not recorded). Some clones in this sample may be carry-over from other donors' samples. Material: PBMCs.

CDR3 region: CASSPPTSGRGEQFF. The CDR3 nucleotides read TGTGCCAGCAGCCCCCCGACTAGCGGGAGAGGTGAGCAGTTCTTC. The rearrangement uses TRBV6-1 and TRBJ2-1, with TRBD2 matching 12 bases. The ends lost 6 bases at V and 9 bases at J; junction bases unmatched: 9. The CDR3 loop spans 15 amino acids. Germline V lookup: CDR1 MNHNS, CDR2 SASEGT.